A selection of T cell receptor beta chains follows, all from one sample in a study of T-cell memory formation after mild COVID-19. TCRdb passed the 5' RACE reads through MiXCR, listing each CDR3 protein once. The table has 500,000 to 550,000 distinct CDR3 sequences, 20% seen once; the top ten hold around 12%. Sequenced sample: PBMCs or a T cell subset sorted from them (not recorded which). These receptor sequences come from an adult woman who had mild COVID-19 (a few samples of this study predate the infection). Cell type and time point are not known. CDR3s include the opening cysteine and the closing phenylalanine or tryptophan. Fields, in order: D gene, J gene, clone size, V gene, CDR3 protein, CDR3 DNA. D genes are given only for firm matches. Only some rows state a clone size, as once, few, many or a class for expanded clones.

d_call: -
j_call: TRBJ1-1
clone_size: many
v_call: TRBV20-1
cdr3_aa: CSASRDPVSTEAFF
cdr3_nt: TGCAGTGCTAGCCGGGACCCCGTTAGCACTGAAGCTTTCTTT

d_call: -
j_call: TRBJ1-6
clone_size: many
v_call: TRBV7-9
cdr3_aa: CASSLEQVNSPLHF
cdr3_nt: TGTGCCAGCAGCTTAGAGCAGGTCAATTCACCCCTCCACTTT

d_call: TRBD2
j_call: TRBJ2-3
clone_size: few
v_call: TRBV24-1
cdr3_aa: CATSVASGVSDTQYF
cdr3_nt: TGTGCCACCAGTGTCGCTAGCGGAGTGTCAGATACGCAGTATTTT

d_call: TRBD2
j_call: TRBJ2-1
clone_size: -
v_call: TRBV24-1
cdr3_aa: CATSELGLAGANEQFF
cdr3_nt: TGTGCCACCAGTGAACTGGGACTAGCGGGAGCCAATGAGCAGTTCTTC

d_call: -
j_call: TRBJ1-1
clone_size: few
v_call: TRBV6-5
cdr3_aa: CASNPSGYLRDTEAFF
cdr3_nt: TGTGCCAGCAACCCCTCAGGGTACTTACGGGACACTGAAGCTTTCTTT

d_call: -
j_call: TRBJ2-7
clone_size: -
v_call: TRBV10-2
cdr3_aa: CASRDTGYEQYF
cdr3_nt: TGCGCCAGCCGGGACACCGGCTACGAGCAGTACTTC

d_call: TRBD1
j_call: TRBJ2-1
clone_size: few
v_call: TRBV12-3/TRBV12-4
cdr3_aa: CASTQGQSSYNEQFF
cdr3_nt: TGTGCCAGCACTCAGGGACAGAGCTCCTACAATGAGCAGTTCTTC

d_call: -
j_call: TRBJ1-5
clone_size: -
v_call: TRBV11-2
cdr3_aa: CASSHGSGLGQPQHF
cdr3_nt: TGTGCCAGCAGCCACGGAAGCGGCTTGGGTCAGCCCCAGCATTTT

d_call: TRBD2
j_call: TRBJ2-2
clone_size: -
v_call: TRBV24-1
cdr3_aa: CATSDTGLAGERPGELFF
cdr3_nt: TGTGCCACCAGTGACACAGGACTAGCGGGAGAGAGGCCCGGGGAGCTGTTTTTT

d_call: -
j_call: TRBJ2-1
clone_size: few
v_call: TRBV6-2/TRBV6-3
cdr3_aa: CASRALRESYNEQFF
cdr3_nt: TGTGCCAGCAGGGCCCTTAGGGAGAGCTACAATGAGCAGTTCTTC

d_call: -
j_call: TRBJ1-4
clone_size: few
v_call: TRBV4-1
cdr3_aa: CASSLRTDNEKLFF
cdr3_nt: TGCGCCAGCAGCTTGCGGACAGATAATGAAAAACTGTTTTTT

d_call: TRBD1
j_call: TRBJ2-3
clone_size: -
v_call: TRBV7-8
cdr3_aa: CASSWDRGTDTQYF
cdr3_nt: TGTGCCAGCAGTTGGGACAGGGGCACAGATACGCAGTATTTT

d_call: -
j_call: TRBJ1-6
clone_size: once
v_call: TRBV5-6
cdr3_aa: CDSSARGPRANSPLHF
cdr3_nt: TGTGACAGCAGCGCCCGAGGGCCCAGAGCTAATTCACCCCTCCACTTT

d_call: -
j_call: TRBJ2-3
clone_size: -
v_call: TRBV19
cdr3_aa: CASSIGSRGSDTQYF
cdr3_nt: TGTGCCAGTAGTATCGGCTCGAGGGGGTCAGATACGCAGTATTTT

d_call: -
j_call: TRBJ2-3
clone_size: few
v_call: TRBV12-3/TRBV12-4
cdr3_aa: CASSLGSPGSTDTQYF
cdr3_nt: TGTGCCAGCAGTTTGGGGTCCCCTGGTTCCACAGATACGCAGTATTTT

d_call: -
j_call: TRBJ2-2
clone_size: -
v_call: TRBV6-1
cdr3_aa: CASSERQGNTGELFF
cdr3_nt: TGTGCCAGCAGTGAACGGCAGGGTAACACCGGGGAGCTGTTTTTT

d_call: -
j_call: TRBJ2-1
clone_size: -
v_call: TRBV19
cdr3_aa: CASSIETSWVGQFF
cdr3_nt: TGTGCCAGTAGTATAGAGACCAGTTGGGTTGGGCAGTTCTTC

d_call: -
j_call: TRBJ2-7
clone_size: few
v_call: TRBV7-8
cdr3_aa: CASIPFTSSGEQYF
cdr3_nt: TGTGCCAGCATACCTTTCACTAGCTCGGGTGAGCAGTACTTC

d_call: -
j_call: TRBJ2-5
clone_size: many
v_call: TRBV6-2/TRBV6-3
cdr3_aa: CASSSPRLYIETQYF
cdr3_nt: TGTGCCAGCAGTTCACCTCGCCTTTATATAGAGACCCAGTACTTC

d_call: -
j_call: TRBJ2-7
clone_size: -
v_call: TRBV7-9
cdr3_aa: CASSRVEFEQYF
cdr3_nt: TGTGCCAGCAGCCGAGTGGAGTTCGAGCAGTACTTC

d_call: TRBD2
j_call: TRBJ2-7
clone_size: -
v_call: TRBV5-4
cdr3_aa: CASSVLSGSGSYEQYF
cdr3_nt: TGTGCCAGCAGCGTTTTGAGCGGGAGTGGCTCCTACGAGCAGTACTTC

d_call: TRBD1
j_call: TRBJ1-2
clone_size: -
v_call: TRBV3-1
cdr3_aa: CASSQLDRDSGYTF
cdr3_nt: TGTGCCAGCAGCCAGTTGGACAGGGACTCTGGCTACACCTTC

d_call: -
j_call: TRBJ1-1
clone_size: few
v_call: TRBV10-3
cdr3_aa: CAVGRVLTEAFF
cdr3_nt: TGTGCCGTTGGCAGGGTTTTGACTGAAGCTTTCTTT

d_call: TRBD2
j_call: TRBJ2-7
clone_size: once
v_call: TRBV30
cdr3_aa: CAWTHGLAGVYEQYF
cdr3_nt: TGTGCCTGGACACATGGACTAGCGGGAGTCTACGAGCAGTACTTC

d_call: -
j_call: TRBJ2-1
clone_size: few
v_call: TRBV6-5
cdr3_aa: CASSPDRRNEQFF
cdr3_nt: TGTGCCAGCAGTCCTGACAGGAGGAATGAGCAGTTCTTC

d_call: -
j_call: TRBJ1-2
clone_size: few
v_call: TRBV7-9
cdr3_aa: CASSSRTSGYTF
cdr3_nt: TGTGCCAGCAGCTCCCGGACGTCTGGCTACACCTTC

d_call: -
j_call: TRBJ1-6
clone_size: -
v_call: TRBV7-9
cdr3_aa: CASSLDSAPGGSPLHF
cdr3_nt: TGTGCCAGCAGCTTAGACTCCGCCCCGGGCGGATCACCCCTCCACTTT